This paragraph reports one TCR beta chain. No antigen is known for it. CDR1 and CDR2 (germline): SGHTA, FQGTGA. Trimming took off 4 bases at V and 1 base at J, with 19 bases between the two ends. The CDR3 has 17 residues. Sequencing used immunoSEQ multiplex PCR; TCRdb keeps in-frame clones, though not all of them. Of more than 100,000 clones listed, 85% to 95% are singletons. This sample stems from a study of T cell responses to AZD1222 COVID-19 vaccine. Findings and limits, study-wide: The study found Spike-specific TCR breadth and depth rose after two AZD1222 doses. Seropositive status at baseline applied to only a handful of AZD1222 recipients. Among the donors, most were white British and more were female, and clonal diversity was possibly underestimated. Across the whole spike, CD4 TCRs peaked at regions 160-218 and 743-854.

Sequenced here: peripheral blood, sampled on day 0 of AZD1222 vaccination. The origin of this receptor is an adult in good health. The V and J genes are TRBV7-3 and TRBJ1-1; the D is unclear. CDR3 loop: CASSSRQVGVANTEAFF. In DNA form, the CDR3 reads TGTGCCAGCAGCTCTCGCCAAGTCGGTGTTGCGAACACTGAAGCTTTCTTT.